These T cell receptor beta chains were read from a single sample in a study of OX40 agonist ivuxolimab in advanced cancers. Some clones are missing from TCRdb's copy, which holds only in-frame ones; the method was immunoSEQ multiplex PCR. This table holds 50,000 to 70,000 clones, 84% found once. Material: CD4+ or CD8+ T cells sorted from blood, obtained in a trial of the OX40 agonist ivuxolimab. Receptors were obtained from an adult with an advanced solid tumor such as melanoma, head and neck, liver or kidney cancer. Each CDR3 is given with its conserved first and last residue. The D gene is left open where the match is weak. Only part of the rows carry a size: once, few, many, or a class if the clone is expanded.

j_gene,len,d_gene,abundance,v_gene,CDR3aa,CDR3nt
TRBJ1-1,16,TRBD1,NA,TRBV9,CASSVATGGLNTEAFF,TGTGCCAGCAGCGTAGCGACAGGGGGTCTAAACACTGAAGCTTTCTTT
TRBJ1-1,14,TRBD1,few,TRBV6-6,CASRTPGQLTEAFF,TGTGCCAGCAGAACACCGGGACAGCTTACCGAAGCTTTCTTT
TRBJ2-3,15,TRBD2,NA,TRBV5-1,CASSLLAENTDTQYF,TGCGCCAGCAGCTTACTAGCGGAGAATACAGATACGCAGTATTTT
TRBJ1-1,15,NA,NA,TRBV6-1,CASSEGRRYNTEAFF,TGTGCCAGCAGTGAAGGGAGGCGGTATAACACTGAAGCTTTCTTT
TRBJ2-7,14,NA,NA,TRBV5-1,CASSLASWSYEQYF,TGCGCCAGCAGCTTGGCCTCGTGGAGCTACGAGCAGTACTTC
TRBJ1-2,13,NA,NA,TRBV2,CASSVEYNYGYTF,TGTGCCAGCAGTGTTGAATATAACTATGGCTACACCTTC
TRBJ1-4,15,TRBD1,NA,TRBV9,CASSARQGAGEKLFF,TGTGCCAGCAGCGCGCGACAGGGCGCGGGTGAAAAACTGTTTTTT
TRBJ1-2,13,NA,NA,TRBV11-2,CASSLSMEGGYTF,TGTGCCAGCAGCTTATCAATGGAGGGTGGCTACACCTTC
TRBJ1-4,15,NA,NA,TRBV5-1,CASSQFGGPGEKLFF,TGCGCCAGCAGCCAGTTTGGGGGGCCCGGGGAAAAACTGTTTTTT
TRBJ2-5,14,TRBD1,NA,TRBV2,CASRTRTGGETQYF,TGTGCCAGCCGAACCCGGACAGGGGGAGAGACCCAGTACTTC
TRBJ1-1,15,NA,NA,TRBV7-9,CASSSSGRENTEAFF,TGTGCCAGCAGCTCATCGGGACGGGAGAACACTGAAGCTTTCTTT
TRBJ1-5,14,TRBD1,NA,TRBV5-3,CARSSGTVNQPQHF,TGTGCCAGAAGTTCCGGGACAGTCAATCAGCCCCAGCATTTT
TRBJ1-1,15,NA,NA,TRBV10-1,CASSDREASNTEAFF,TGCGCCAGCAGTGATCGCGAGGCCTCGAACACTGAAGCTTTCTTT
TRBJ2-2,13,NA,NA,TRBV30,CAWKFRGTGELFF,TGTGCCTGGAAGTTCCGGGGCACCGGGGAGCTGTTTTTT
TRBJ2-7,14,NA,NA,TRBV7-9,CASSLGTPMGEQYF,TGTGCCAGCAGCTTAGGGACCCCGATGGGCGAGCAGTACTTC
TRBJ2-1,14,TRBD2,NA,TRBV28,CASSLTGGPNEQFF,TGTGCCAGCAGTTTAACGGGAGGGCCTAATGAGCAGTTCTTC
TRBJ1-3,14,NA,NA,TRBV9,CASSAGFSGNTIYF,TGTGCCAGCAGCGCGGGGTTCTCTGGAAACACCATATATTTT
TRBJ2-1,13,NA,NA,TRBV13,CASSSGGMSEQFF,TGTGCCAGCAGCTCAGGGGGGATGAGTGAGCAGTTCTTC
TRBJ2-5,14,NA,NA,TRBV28,CASSTTRAAETQYF,TGTGCCAGCAGCACCACACGGGCCGCAGAGACCCAGTACTTC
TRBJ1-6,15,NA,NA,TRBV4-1,CASSQVGLENSPLHF,TGCGCCAGCAGCCAAGTTGGTCTAGAGAATTCACCCCTCCACTTT
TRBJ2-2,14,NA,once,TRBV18,CASSPKQNTGELFF,TGTGCCAGCTCACCGAAGCAGAACACCGGGGAGCTGTTTTTT
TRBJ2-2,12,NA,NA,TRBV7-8,CASSHAGGELFF,TGTGCCAGCAGCCACGCCGGCGGGGAGCTGTTTTTT
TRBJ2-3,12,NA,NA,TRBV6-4,CASSDSTDTQYF,TGTGCCAGCAGTGATAGCACAGATACGCAGTATTTT
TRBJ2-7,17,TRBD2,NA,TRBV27,CASSLGGVPEGTYEQYF,TGTGCCAGCAGCTTGGGGGGGGTTCCTGAAGGAACTTACGAGCAGTACTTC
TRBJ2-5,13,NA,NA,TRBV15,CATSRDLQETQYF,TGTGCCACCAGCAGAGACCTGCAAGAGACCCAGTACTTC
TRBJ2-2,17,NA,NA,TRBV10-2,CASSEPPALGYTGELFF,TGCGCCAGCAGTGAACCTCCGGCCCTCGGGTACACCGGGGAGCTGTTTTTT
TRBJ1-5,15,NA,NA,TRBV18,CASSPGPGYNQPQHF,TGTGCCAGCTCACCGGGCCCAGGGTACAATCAGCCCCAGCATTTT
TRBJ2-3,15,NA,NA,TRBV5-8,CASLSQRFRTDTQYF,TGTGCCAGTCTTAGCCAGAGGTTTCGTACAGATACGCAGTATTTT
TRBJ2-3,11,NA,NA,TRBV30,CAWSGLDTQYF,TGTGCCTGGAGTGGGCTAGATACGCAGTATTTT
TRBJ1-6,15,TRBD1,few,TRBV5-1,CASSARTGDNSPLHF,TGCGCCAGCAGCGCCCGGACAGGGGATAATTCACCCCTCCACTTT
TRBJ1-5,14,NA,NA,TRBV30,CAWSSVAGNQPQHF,TGTGCCTGGAGTTCAGTTGCGGGGAATCAGCCCCAGCATTTT
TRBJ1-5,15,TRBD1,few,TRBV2,CASSFGQDRRWPQHF,TGTGCCAGCAGCTTCGGACAGGATAGAAGGTGGCCCCAGCATTTT
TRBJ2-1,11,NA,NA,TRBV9,CASSVVDEQFF,TGTGCCAGCAGCGTAGTAGATGAGCAGTTCTTC
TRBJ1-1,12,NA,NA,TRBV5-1,CASSFGGTEAFF,TGCGCCAGCAGCTTCGGTGGCACTGAAGCTTTCTTT
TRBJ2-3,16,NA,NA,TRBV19,CASKGGPRDFSDTQYF,TGTGCCAGTAAAGGCGGGCCGAGGGATTTCTCAGATACGCAGTATTTT
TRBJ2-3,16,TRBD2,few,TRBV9,CASSVGQAGMTDTQYF,TGTGCCAGCAGCGTAGGGCAAGCGGGAATGACAGATACGCAGTATTTT
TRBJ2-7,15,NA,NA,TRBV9,CASSVGRNTYYEQYF,TGTGCCAGCAGCGTAGGAAGGAACACTTACTACGAGCAGTACTTC
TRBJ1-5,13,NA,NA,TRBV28,CASISGKRQPQHF,TGTGCCAGCATTTCAGGGAAACGTCAGCCCCAGCATTTT
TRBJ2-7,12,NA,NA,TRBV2,CASRRDQGEQYF,TGTGCCAGCAGACGGGACCAGGGCGAGCAGTACTTC
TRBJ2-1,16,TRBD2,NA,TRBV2,CASSDRGGPEYNEQFF,TGTGCCAGCAGTGACCGGGGGGGGCCGGAATACAATGAGCAGTTCTTC
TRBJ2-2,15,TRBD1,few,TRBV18,CASSGPGQGTGELFF,TGTGCCAGCTCAGGCCCGGGACAGGGAACCGGGGAGCTGTTTTTT
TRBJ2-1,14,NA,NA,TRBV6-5,CASSFGTSYNEQFF,TGTGCCAGCAGTTTCGGGACAAGTTACAATGAGCAGTTCTTC
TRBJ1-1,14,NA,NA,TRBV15,CATSRRGAQTEAFF,TGTGCCACCAGCAGAAGGGGGGCGCAAACTGAAGCTTTCTTT
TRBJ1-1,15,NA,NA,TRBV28,CASSTPGGASNEAFF,TGTGCCAGCAGTACCCCCGGAGGGGCCTCCAATGAAGCTTTCTTT
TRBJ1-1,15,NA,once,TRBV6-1,CASSESSGAGTEAFF,TGTGCCAGCAGTGAAAGTTCAGGGGCGGGCACTGAAGCTTTCTTT
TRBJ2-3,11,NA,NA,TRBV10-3,CAISESDTQYF,TGTGCCATCAGTGAGTCAGATACGCAGTATTTT
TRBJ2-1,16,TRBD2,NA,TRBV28,CASSLTSGNIYNEQFF,TGTGCCAGCAGTTTGACTAGCGGGAATATATACAATGAGCAGTTCTTC
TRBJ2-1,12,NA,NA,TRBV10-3,CAISESGNEQFF,TGTGCCATCAGCGAGTCCGGCAATGAGCAGTTCTTC
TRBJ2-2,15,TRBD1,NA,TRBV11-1,CASSWVDRDTGELFF,TGTGCCAGCAGCTGGGTCGACAGGGACACCGGGGAGCTGTTTTTT